The present T cell receptor (beta chain) was sequenced within a study of CD8+ T cells in alopecia areata. Reverse transcription of extracted RNA yielded cDNA, which provided the sequencing template. Some clones are missing from TCRdb's copy, which holds only in-frame ones; the method was immunoSEQ multiplex PCR. This sample carries approximately 100,000 clones, around 60% of them seen once, and the ten largest clones take about 16%. Study-level findings and limits: An increase in clonality over normal scalp was evident in lesional scalp, especially alopecia totalis/universalis. Clonality in the scalp and expanded CD8+ clones ranked among the top 100 were significantly decreased by tofacitinib.

Turning to this clone: Antigen: not known.

The CDR3 runs 15 residues. CDR1 MNHEY and CDR2 SVGAGI come from the germline V gene. Trimming took off 0 bases at V and 6 bases at J, with 14 bases between the two ends. Treatment defined: oral pan-JAK inhibitor, 5-10 mg twice daily. The input for sequencing was CD8+ T cells sorted from blood, taken at week 56, from a patient treated with tofacitinib. The clonotype originates from a human donor with alopecia areata. The V and J genes are TRBV6-5 and TRBJ1-2, with a tentative D call TRBD1 (6 bases). This CDR3 reads CASSYSAQGMNGYTF. CDR3 in DNA: TGTGCCAGCAGTTACTCTGCCCAGGGGATGAATGGCTACACCTTC.